This entry lists 23 T cell receptor beta chains sequenced from one sample in a study of blood T cell repertoires in COVID-19. The protocol was immunoSEQ multiplex PCR, while the TCRdb copy is restricted to in-frame clones and leaves out a portion. This sample yields roughly 330,000 clones, of which approximately 88% are seen a single time; approximately 9.3% belongs to the top ten. Specimen: peripheral blood. The receptor source for this set is a man aged 25 to 40 with COVID-19, enrolled during active disease.

The chain uses TRBV18 and TRBJ1-3; D not certain. V was trimmed by 3 bases and J by 0 bases, leaving 9 bases between them. This CDR3 contains 15 residues. Germline V gene sequence: CDR1 KGHSH, CDR2 LQKENI. The CDR3 coding sequence is TGTGCCAGCTCACCCCTCAGTAACTCTGGAAACACCATATATTTT. It translates to CASSPLSNSGNTIYF.

This clone has only one observation. This CDR3 is CASSLKSSGNYEQYF. The CDR3 DNA follows: TGTGCCAGCAGTTTAAAGTCTAGCGGAAACTACGAGCAGTACTTC. The rearrangement links TRBV27 to TRBJ2-7; 7 nucleotides line up with TRBD2. V was clipped by 2 bases and J by 3 bases; unmatched bases: 7. Germline V CDR1 and CDR2: MNHEY, SMNVEV (reference sequence). CDR3 length: 15 residues.

This CDR3 reads CASSIDLATYEQYF. In DNA form, the CDR3 reads TGTGCCAGTAGTATAGACCTAGCCACCTACGAGCAGTACTTC. This sequence joins TRBV19 and TRBJ2-7, with TRBD2 as a possible D gene (5 bases). The germline V gene has CDR1 LNHDA and CDR2 SQIVND (reference sequence). There are 14 residues in the CDR3. V was pared by 0 bases and J by 2 bases, with 8 bases between.

This chain uses TRBV6-2 or TRBV6-3 with TRBJ2-7, with 8 bases identical to TRBD2. Losses at the gene ends were 5 bases for V and 5 bases for J; bases not matched to a gene: 8. The CDR3 extends over 14 amino acids. The germline gives CDR1 MNHEY, CDR2 SVGEGT. CDR3 bases: TGTGCCAGCAGTGGCTCTAGCGGGTACGACGAGCAGTACTTC. This translates into CASSGSSGYDEQYF.

J is TRBJ1-6 and V is TRBV18; 7 bases align to TRBD1. The CDR3 is 15 residues long. V lost 5 bases to trimming and J lost 5 bases; unmatched junction nucleotides: 6. The germline gives CDR1 KGHSH, CDR2 LQKENI. For the CDR3, the DNA is TGTGCCAGCTCAGCTACAGGGGCTCATAATTCACCCCTCCACTTT. Translating gives CASSATGAHNSPLHF.

CDR3 sequence: CSASSGRGNQPQHF. The CDR3, as DNA: TGCAGTGCTAGTTCTGGGAGGGGCAATCAGCCCCAGCATTTT. The chain joins TRBV20-1 to TRBJ1-5; D is ambiguous. Germline V lookup: CDR1 DFQATT, CDR2 SNEGSKA (reference sequence). CDR3 length: 14 amino acids. With 3 bases removed from V and 2 bases from J, the gap between germline ends came to 11 bases.

The chain links TRBV5-5 to TRBJ2-7; D is perhaps TRBD1 (5 bases). Germline lookup yields CDR1 SGHKS and CDR2 YYEKEE (reference sequence). V was cut by 0 bases and J by 3 bases, with 10 bases left in between. The CDR3 loop spans 14 amino acids. CDR3 protein: CASSLETEFYEQYF. The DNA of the CDR3 is TGTGCCAGCAGCTTGGAGACAGAATTCTACGAGCAGTACTTC.

The rearrangement links TRBV7-9 to TRBJ1-1, with TRBD1 matching 7 bases. The junction had 16 bases not matched to a gene; V was cut back by 4 bases and J by 5 bases. Germline lookup yields CDR1 SEHNR and CDR2 FQNEAQ (reference sequence). This CDR3 has 17 amino acids. The CDR3 spells CASSSPFQGGRRTEAFF. CDR3 DNA sequence: TGTGCCAGCAGCTCTCCCTTCCAGGGGGGAAGGCGAACTGAAGCTTTCTTT.

The CDR3 region is CASSYGPVNEKLFF. The DNA for the CDR3 is TGTGCCAGCAGTTACGGTCCAGTTAATGAAAAACTGTTTTTT. The genes are TRBV6-2 or TRBV6-3 and TRBJ1-4; D uncertain. Germline CDR1 reads MNHEY; CDR2 reads SVGEGT. The ends were cut back, 2 bases at V and 4 bases at J, with 8 bases in the middle. The CDR3 sequence is 14 residues long.

V usage is TRBV9 and J usage is TRBJ2-3, with TRBD2 matching over 14 bases. V trimming: 0 bases; J trimming: 6 bases; junction bases outside the gene matches: 6. The CDR3 is made up of 17 amino acids. Germline V gives CDR1 SGDLS, CDR2 YYNGEE. As DNA, the CDR3 is TGTGCCAGCAGCGTAGGATGGGGACTAGCGGGAGATGATACGCAGTATTTT. Encoded protein: CASSVGWGLAGDDTQYF.

The chain joins TRBV18 to TRBJ2-7; 10 bases line up with TRBD2. Germline CDR1 reads KGHSH; CDR2 reads LQKENI. This CDR3 has 15 residues. V shed 4 bases and J 3 bases; nucleotides not matched to a gene: 6. The CDR3 DNA follows: TGTGCCAGCTCACAGGGACTAGCGTCAGTCTACGAGCAGTACTTC. It codes for CASSQGLASVYEQYF. Supplemented by reference TRBV18 and TRBJ2-7, the full variable domain reads NAGVMQNPRHLVRRRGQEARLRCSPMKGHSHVYWYRQLPEEGLKFMVYLQKENIIDESGMPKERFSAEFPKEGPSILRIQQVVRGDSAAYFCASSQGLASVYEQYFGPGTRLTVT.

V and J are TRBV6-4 and TRBJ2-3, with TRBD2 matching 9 bases. Germline CDR1 reads MRHNA; CDR2 reads SNTAGT. Trimming at V came to 0 bases and at J to 2 bases, leaving 15 bases not matched to a gene. This CDR3 is built from 20 residues. CDR3 in DNA: TGTGCCAGCAGTGACTCTTGGAGGACTTTAGCGGGGGAGACCACAGATACGCAGTATTTT. Translated, it gives CASSDSWRTLAGETTDTQYF.

This chain uses TRBV6-2 or TRBV6-3 with TRBJ2-7; TRBD2 aligns across 12 bases. Losses at the gene ends were 5 bases for V and 0 bases for J; bases not matched to a gene: 5. Looked up from germline, CDR1 is MNHEY and CDR2 is SVGEGT. This CDR3 is 16 amino acids long. CDR3 amino acids: CASSGTSGWSSYEQYF. In nucleotides, the CDR3 is TGTGCCAGCAGTGGGACTAGCGGGTGGAGCTCCTACGAGCAGTACTTC.

DNA for the CDR3: TGTGCCACTGGGGGGGGACAGGGGGCCAACACCGGGGAGCTGTTTTTT. Protein: CATGGGQGANTGELFF. This chain connects TRBV24-1 to TRBJ2-2, with 12 bases lining up with TRBD1. The CDR3 length is 16 residues. Germline CDR1 KGHDR, CDR2 SFDVKD. V shed 10 bases and J 2 bases; nucleotides not matched to a gene: 7.

The chain combines TRBV7-8 with TRBJ1-2, with D possibly being TRBD1 (5 bases). The CDR3 is made up of 17 amino acids. V was trimmed by 2 bases and J by 6 bases, leaving 22 bases between them. Germline V gene lookup returns CDR1 SGHVS and CDR2 FQNEAQ. CDR3 sequence reads: CASSLTLTQGLLDGYTF. Here the CDR3 DNA reads TGTGCCAGCAGCTTAACATTGACCCAGGGACTTTTGGATGGCTACACCTTC. Full variable domain (remainder filled in from reference TRBV7-8 and TRBJ1-2): GAGVSQSPRYKVAKRGQDVALRCDPISGHVSLFWYQQALGQGPEFLTYFQNEAQLDKSGLPSDRFFAERPEGSVSTLKIQRTQQEDSAVYLCASSLTLTQGLLDGYTFGSGTRLTVV.

This chain connects TRBV27 to TRBJ2-5, with 7 bases aligning to TRBD1. There are 14 residues in the CDR3. Germline CDR1 MNHEY, CDR2 SMNVEV (reference sequence). V was pared by 5 bases and J by 5 bases, with 8 bases of the junction left unmatched. The CDR3 sequence: CASSGQVVGETQYF. CDR3 nucleotides: TGTGCCAGCAGTGGACAGGTTGTGGGGGAGACCCAGTACTTC.

The CDR3 sequence: CASSIRTGTSNQPQHF. CDR3 sequence (DNA): TGTGCCAGTAGTATCAGGACAGGTACGAGCAATCAGCCCCAGCATTTT. The chain couples TRBV19 to TRBJ1-5; the match to TRBD1 covers 7 bases. From germline, CDR1 is LNHDA and CDR2 SQIVND (reference sequence). The length of the CDR3 is 16 residues. With 3 bases clipped from V and 1 base from J, the junction kept 6 bases outside the gene matches.

The chain recombines TRBV18 with TRBJ1-1; 8 bases are shared with TRBD1. Trimming removed 6 bases from V and 5 bases from J; junction bases left unmatched: 14. From germline, CDR1 is KGHSH and CDR2 LQKENI. This CDR3 has 16 residues. DNA for the CDR3: TGTGCCAGCTCTCCCAGCGTGGACAGGGTTTGGACTGAAGCTTTCTTT. It codes for CASSPSVDRVWTEAFF. The full variable domain, with the rest looked up from reference TRBV18 and TRBJ1-1, is NAGVMQNPRHLVRRRGQEARLRCSPMKGHSHVYWYRQLPEEGLKFMVYLQKENIIDESGMPKERFSAEFPKEGPSILRIQQVVRGDSAAYFCASSPSVDRVWTEAFFGQGTRLTVV.

The V and J genes are TRBV10-3 and TRBJ1-2; 10 nucleotides match TRBD1. The V and J ends lost 0 bases and 3 bases, in that order; junction bases with no gene match: 7. CDR3 length: 17 amino acids. Germline-derived CDR1 and CDR2 are ENHRY and SYGVKD. CDR3 bases: TGTGCCATCAGTGAGTCTGTGGGGACAGGGGAGGACTATGGCTACACCTTC. This gives the protein CAISESVGTGEDYGYTF.

The genes are TRBV5-1 and TRBJ2-5; TRBD1 matches 7 bases. J gave up 3 bases and V 3 bases, and 5 bases lay outside the gene matches. The CDR3 is made up of 14 amino acids. The V gene's germline CDR1 is SGHRS and CDR2 YFSETQ. The CDR3 DNA is TGCGCCAGCAGCTACACAGGGGACAAAGAGACCCAGTACTTC. Its protein is CASSYTGDKETQYF.

The chain is built from TRBV28 and TRBJ1-4, with no clear D. The germline V gene has CDR1 MDHEN and CDR2 SYDVKM. V dropped 3 bases and J dropped 5 bases, with 10 bases sitting between them. The CDR3 length is 14 residues. CDR3 sequence (DNA): TGTGCCAGCAGTTTCGAACAGCGGAATGAAAAACTGTTTTTT. The encoded protein is CASSFEQRNEKLFF.

This chain links TRBV4-3 with TRBJ2-7, with 7 bases matching TRBD1. From germline, CDR1 is LGHNA and CDR2 YSLEER. After removal of 4 bases from V and 3 bases from J, the junction contained 9 bases not matched to a gene. The length of the CDR3 is 15 residues. CDR3 sequence reads: CASSPPRDRFYEQYF. CDR3 in DNA: TGCGCCAGCAGCCCTCCCCGGGACAGATTCTACGAGCAGTACTTC.

The rearrangement uses TRBV7-2 and TRBJ2-2; 9 nucleotides agree with TRBD1. Trimming cost V 5 bases and J 4 bases; bases outside gene matches: 5. The CDR3 spans 15 residues. CDR1 and CDR2 (germline): SGHTA, FQGNSA. In DNA, the CDR3 is TGTGCCAGCAGCCCACGGACAGGGGCCACCGGGGAGCTGTTTTTT. Amino acids: CASSPRTGATGELFF.